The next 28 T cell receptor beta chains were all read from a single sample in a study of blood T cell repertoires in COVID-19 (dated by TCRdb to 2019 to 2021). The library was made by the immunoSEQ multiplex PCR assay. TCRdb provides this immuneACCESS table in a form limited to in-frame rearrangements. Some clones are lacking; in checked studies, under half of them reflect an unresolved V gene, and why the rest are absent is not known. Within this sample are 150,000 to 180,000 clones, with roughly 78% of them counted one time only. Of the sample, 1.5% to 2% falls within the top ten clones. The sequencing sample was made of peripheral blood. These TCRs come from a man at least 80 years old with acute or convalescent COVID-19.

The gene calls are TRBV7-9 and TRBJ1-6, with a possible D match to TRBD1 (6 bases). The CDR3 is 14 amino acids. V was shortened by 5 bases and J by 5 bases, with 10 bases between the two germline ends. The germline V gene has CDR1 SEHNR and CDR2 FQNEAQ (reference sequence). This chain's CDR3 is CASSTGIHNSPLHF. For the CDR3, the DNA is TGTGCCAGCAGCACAGGGATCCATAATTCACCCCTCCACTTT.

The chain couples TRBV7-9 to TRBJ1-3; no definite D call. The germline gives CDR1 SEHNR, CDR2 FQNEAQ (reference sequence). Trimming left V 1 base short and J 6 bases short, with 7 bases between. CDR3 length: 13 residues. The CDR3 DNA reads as TGTGCCAGCAGCTTAGATAGATCAAACACCATATATTTT. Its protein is CASSLDRSNTIYF.

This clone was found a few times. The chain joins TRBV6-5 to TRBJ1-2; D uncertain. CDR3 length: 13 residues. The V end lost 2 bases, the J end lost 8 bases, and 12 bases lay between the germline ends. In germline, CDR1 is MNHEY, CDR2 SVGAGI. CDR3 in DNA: TGTGCCAGCAGTTACGGAGGGCTAGGGGGCTACACCTTC. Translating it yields CASSYGGLGGYTF.

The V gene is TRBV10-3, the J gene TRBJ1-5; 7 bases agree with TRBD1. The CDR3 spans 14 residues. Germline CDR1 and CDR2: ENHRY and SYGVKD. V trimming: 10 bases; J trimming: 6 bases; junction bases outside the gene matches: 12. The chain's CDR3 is CASDPGQPFQPQHF. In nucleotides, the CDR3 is TGTGCCAGCGATCCGGGACAGCCTTTTCAGCCCCAGCATTTT.

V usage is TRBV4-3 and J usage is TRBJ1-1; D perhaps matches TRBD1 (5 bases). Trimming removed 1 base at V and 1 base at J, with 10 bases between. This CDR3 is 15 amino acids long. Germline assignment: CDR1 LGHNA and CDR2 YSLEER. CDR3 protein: CASSQVMDKNTEAFF. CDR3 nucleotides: TGCGCCAGCAGCCAAGTTATGGACAAGAACACTGAAGCTTTCTTT.

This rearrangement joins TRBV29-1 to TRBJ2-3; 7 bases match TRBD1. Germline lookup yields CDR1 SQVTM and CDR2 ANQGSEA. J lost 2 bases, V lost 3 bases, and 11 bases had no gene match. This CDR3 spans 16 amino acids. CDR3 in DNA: TGCAGCGTTGATGATTACAACAGGGGATTCACAGATACGCAGTATTTT. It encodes CSVDDYNRGFTDTQYF.

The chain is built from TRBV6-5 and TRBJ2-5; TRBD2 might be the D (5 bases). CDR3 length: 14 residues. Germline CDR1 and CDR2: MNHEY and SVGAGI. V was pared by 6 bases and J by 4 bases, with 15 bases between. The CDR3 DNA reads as TGTGCCAGCAGAGCCTCGGGGAGCGGAGAGACCCAGTACTTC. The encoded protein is CASRASGSGETQYF.

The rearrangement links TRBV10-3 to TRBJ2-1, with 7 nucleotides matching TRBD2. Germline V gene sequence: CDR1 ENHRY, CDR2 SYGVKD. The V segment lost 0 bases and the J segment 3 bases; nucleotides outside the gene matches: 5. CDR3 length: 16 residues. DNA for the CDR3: TGTGCCATCAGTGAGTCGGGAGGGGCAGACTACAATGAGCAGTTCTTC. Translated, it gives CAISESGGADYNEQFF.

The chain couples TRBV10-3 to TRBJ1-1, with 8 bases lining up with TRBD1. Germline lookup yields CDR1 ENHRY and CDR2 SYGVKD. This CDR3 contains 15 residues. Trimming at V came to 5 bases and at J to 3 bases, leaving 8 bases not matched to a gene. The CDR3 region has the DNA TGTGCCATCAGTCCGGTCGGGACAGGACACACTGAAGCTTTCTTT. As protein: CAISPVGTGHTEAFF.

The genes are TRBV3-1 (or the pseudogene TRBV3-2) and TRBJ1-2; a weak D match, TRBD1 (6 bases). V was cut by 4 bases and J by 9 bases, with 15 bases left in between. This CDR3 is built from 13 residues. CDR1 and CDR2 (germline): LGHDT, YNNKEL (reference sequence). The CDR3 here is CASSRGQYMSYTF. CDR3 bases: TGTGCCAGCAGCCGAGGACAGTATATGAGCTACACCTTC.

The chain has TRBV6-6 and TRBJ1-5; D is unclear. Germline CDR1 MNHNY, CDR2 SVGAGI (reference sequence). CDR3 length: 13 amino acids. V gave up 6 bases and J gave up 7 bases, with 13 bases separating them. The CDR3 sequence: CASSTTAGQPQHF. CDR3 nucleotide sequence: TGTGCCAGCAGCACTACGGCGGGACAGCCCCAGCATTTT.

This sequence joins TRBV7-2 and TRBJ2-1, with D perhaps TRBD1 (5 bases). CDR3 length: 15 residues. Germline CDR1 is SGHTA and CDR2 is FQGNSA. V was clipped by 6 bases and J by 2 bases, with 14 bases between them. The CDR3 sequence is CASRQGVGTYNEQFF. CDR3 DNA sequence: TGTGCCAGCAGGCAAGGGGTAGGGACCTACAATGAGCAGTTCTTC.

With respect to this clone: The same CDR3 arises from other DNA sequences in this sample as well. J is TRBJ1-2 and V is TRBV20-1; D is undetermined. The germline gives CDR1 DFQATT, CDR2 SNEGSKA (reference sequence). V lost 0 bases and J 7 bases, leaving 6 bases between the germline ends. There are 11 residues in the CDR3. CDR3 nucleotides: TGCAGTGCTAGAGACCGGGGTGGCTACACCTTC. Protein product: CSARDRGGYTF.

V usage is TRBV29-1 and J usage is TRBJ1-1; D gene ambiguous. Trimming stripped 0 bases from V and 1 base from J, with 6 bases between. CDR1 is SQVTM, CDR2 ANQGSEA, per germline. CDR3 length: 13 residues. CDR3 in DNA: TGCAGCGTTGAAGAGGGCAGGAACACTGAAGCTTTCTTT. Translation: CSVEEGRNTEAFF.

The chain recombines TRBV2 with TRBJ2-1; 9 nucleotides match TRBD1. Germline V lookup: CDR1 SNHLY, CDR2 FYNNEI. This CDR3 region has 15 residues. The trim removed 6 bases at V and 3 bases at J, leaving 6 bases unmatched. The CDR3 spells CASRDRGNDYNEQFF. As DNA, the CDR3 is TGTGCCAGCAGGGACAGGGGAAATGACTACAATGAGCAGTTCTTC.

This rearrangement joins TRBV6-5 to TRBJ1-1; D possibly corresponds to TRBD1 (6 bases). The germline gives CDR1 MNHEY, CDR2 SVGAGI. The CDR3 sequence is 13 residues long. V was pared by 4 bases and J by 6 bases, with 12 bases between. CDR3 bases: TGTGCCAGCAGTTCTCACCAGGGGTCTGAAGCTTTCTTT. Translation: CASSSHQGSEAFF.

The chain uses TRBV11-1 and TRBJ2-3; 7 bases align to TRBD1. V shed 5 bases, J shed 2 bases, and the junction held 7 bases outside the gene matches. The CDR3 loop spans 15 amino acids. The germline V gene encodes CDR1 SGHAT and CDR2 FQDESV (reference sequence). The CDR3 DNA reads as TGTGCCAGCAGCCCATGGGACAGCTACACAGATACGCAGTATTTT. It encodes CASSPWDSYTDTQYF.

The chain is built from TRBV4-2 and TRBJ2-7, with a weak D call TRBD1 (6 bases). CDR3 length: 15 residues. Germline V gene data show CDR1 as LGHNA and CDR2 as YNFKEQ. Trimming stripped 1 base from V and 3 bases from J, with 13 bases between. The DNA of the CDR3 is TGTGCCAGCAGCCAAGGAAGGGGGAGAGACTACGAGCAGTACTTC. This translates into CASSQGRGRDYEQYF.

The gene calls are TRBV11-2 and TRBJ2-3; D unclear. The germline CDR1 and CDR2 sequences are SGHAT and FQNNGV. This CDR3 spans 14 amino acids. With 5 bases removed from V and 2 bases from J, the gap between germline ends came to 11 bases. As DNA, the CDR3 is TGTGCCAGCAGCCGAGTCGGGTACACAGATACGCAGTATTTT. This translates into CASSRVGYTDTQYF. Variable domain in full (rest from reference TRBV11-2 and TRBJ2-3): EAGVAQSPRYKIIEKRQSVAFWCNPISGHATLYWYQQILGQGPKLLIQFQNNGVVDDSQLPKDRFSAERLKGVDSTLKIQPAKLEDSAVYLCASSRVGYTDTQYFGPGTRLTVL.

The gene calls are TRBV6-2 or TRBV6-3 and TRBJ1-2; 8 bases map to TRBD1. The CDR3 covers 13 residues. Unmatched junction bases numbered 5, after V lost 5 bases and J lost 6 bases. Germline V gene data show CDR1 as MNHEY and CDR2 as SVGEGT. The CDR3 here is CASSEDRVNGYTF. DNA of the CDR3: TGTGCCAGCAGTGAGGACAGGGTAAATGGCTACACCTTC.

Here the CDR3 reads CASSRGQGARYNYGYTF. The CDR3 nucleotides read TGTGCCAGCAGCCGCGGACAGGGGGCGAGATATAACTATGGCTACACCTTC. The J gene is TRBJ1-2, the V gene TRBV3-1 (or the pseudogene TRBV3-2), with 11 bases aligning to TRBD1. After removal of 4 bases from V and 1 base from J, the junction contained 8 bases not matched to a gene. This CDR3 region has 17 residues. Germline V gene lookup returns CDR1 LGHDT and CDR2 YNNKEL (reference sequence).

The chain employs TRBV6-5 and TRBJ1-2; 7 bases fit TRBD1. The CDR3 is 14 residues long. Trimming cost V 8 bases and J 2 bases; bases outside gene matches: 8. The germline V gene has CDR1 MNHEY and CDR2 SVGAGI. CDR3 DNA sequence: TGTGCCAGCCTTCCGAGACAGGGAAACTATGGCTACACCTTC. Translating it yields CASLPRQGNYGYTF.

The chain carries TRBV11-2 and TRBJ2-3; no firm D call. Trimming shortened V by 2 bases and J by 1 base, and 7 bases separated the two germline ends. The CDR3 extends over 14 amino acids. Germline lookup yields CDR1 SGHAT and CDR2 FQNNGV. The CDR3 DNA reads TGTGCCAGCAGCTTATCCCGGGGCACAGATACGCAGTATTTT. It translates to CASSLSRGTDTQYF.

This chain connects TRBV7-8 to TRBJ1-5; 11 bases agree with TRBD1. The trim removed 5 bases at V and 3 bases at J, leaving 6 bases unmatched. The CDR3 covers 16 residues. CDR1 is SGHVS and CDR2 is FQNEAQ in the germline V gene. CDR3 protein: CASSQGTGGFNQPQHF. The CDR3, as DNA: TGTGCCAGCAGCCAGGGGACAGGGGGATTCAATCAGCCCCAGCATTTT. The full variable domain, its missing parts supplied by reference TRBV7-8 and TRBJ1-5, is GAGVSQSPRYKVAKRGQDVALRCDPISGHVSLFWYQQALGQGPEFLTYFQNEAQLDKSGLPSDRFFAERPEGSVSTLKIQRTQQEDSAVYLCASSQGTGGFNQPQHFGDGTRLSIL.

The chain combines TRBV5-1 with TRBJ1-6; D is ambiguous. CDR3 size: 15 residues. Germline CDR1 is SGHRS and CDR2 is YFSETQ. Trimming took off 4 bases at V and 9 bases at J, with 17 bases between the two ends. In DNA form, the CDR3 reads TGCGCCAGCAGCCCTCCGAGCAGGCCTCCTTCACCCCTCCACTTT. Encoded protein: CASSPPSRPPSPLHF.

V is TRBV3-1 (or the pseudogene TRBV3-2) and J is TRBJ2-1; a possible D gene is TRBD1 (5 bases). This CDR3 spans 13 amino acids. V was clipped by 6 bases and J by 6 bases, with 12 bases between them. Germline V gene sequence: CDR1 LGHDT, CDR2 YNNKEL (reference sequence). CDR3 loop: CASRPGRVNEQFF. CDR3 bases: TGTGCCAGCAGGCCGGGCAGGGTCAATGAGCAGTTCTTC.

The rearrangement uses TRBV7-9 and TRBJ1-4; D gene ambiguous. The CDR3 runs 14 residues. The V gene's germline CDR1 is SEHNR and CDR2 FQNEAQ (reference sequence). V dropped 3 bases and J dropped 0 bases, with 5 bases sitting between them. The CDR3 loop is CASSFRTTNEKLFF. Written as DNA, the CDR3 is TGTGCCAGCAGCTTCAGGACAACTAATGAAAAACTGTTTTTT.

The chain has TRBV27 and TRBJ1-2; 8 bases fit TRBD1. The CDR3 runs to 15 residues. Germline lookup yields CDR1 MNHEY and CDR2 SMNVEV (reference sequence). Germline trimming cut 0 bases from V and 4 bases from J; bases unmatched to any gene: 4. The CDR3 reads CASSLSSGGFYGYTF. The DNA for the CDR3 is TGTGCCAGCAGTTTATCCTCAGGGGGCTTCTATGGCTACACCTTC.